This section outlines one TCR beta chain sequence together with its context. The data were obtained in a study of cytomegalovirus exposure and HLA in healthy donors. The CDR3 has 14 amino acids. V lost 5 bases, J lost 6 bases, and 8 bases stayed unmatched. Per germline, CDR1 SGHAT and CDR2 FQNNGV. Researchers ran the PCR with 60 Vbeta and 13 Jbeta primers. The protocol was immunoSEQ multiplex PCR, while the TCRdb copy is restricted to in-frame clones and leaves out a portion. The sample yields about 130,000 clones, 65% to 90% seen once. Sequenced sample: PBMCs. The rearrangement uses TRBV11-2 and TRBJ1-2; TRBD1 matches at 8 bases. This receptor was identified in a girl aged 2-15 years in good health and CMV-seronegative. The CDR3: CASSELRGRDGYTF. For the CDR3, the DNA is TGTGCCAGCAGCGAACTCAGGGGGCGGGATGGCTACACCTTC.